This entry describes one T cell receptor beta chain. The sample originates from a study of blood T cell repertoires in COVID-19. Generated by immunoSEQ multiplex PCR, the TCRdb table keeps only in-frame clones and is missing some. The table records roughly 450,000 clones, roughly 91% of them present only once. The TCR sequence derives from a man aged 18-30 years who had recovered from COVID-19. Sequenced sample: PBMCs or T cells enriched from blood (not recorded which).

The CDR3: CASSQEETLAGTAQYF. CDR3 DNA sequence: TGCGCCAGCAGCCAAGAAGAAACACTAGCGGGAACGGCGCAGTACTTC. The gene calls are TRBV4-1 and TRBJ2-7, with 10 nucleotides matching TRBD2. The length of the CDR3 is 16 residues. Per the germline V gene, CDR1 is MGHRA and CDR2 is YSYEKL. The V segment lost 0 bases and the J segment 9 bases; nucleotides outside the gene matches: 11.